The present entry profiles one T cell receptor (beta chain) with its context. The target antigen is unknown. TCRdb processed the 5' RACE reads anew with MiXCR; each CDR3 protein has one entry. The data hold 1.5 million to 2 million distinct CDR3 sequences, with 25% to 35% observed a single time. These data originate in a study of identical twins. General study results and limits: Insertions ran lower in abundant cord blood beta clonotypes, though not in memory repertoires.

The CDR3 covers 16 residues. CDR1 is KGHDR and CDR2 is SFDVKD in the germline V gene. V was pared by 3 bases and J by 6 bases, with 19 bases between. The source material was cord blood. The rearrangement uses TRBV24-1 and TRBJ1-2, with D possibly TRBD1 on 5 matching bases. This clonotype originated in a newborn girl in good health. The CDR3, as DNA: TGTGCCACCAGTGATACCCTCCAGGGTGGGATGGATGGCTACACCTTC. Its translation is CATSDTLQGGMDGYTF.